Listed below are T cell receptor beta chains from one sample, sequenced in a study of cytomegalovirus exposure and HLA in healthy donors. Clones were sequenced by immunoSEQ multiplex PCR, and TCRdb holds only the in-frame ones, with some missing. The sample consists of around 170,000 clones, 75% to 85% of them appearing once. Sequences were obtained from PBMCs. The receptors were gathered from a woman aged 18-29 years in good health and CMV-seronegative. CDR3s include the opening cysteine and the closing phenylalanine or tryptophan. A D gene is named only where the DNA matches it firmly. Where a row states a size, it is once, few, many or the class of an expanded clone; other rows omit it.

-	TRBJ1-1	TRBV19	-	CASSKRERAEAFF	TGTGCCAGTAGTAAACGCGAGAGAGCTGAAGCTTTCTTT
-	TRBJ2-7	TRBV5-1	TRBD1	CASSSSGTVFDEQYF	TGCGCCAGCAGCTCCTCCGGGACAGTGTTTGACGAGCAGTACTTC
-	TRBJ2-1	TRBV27	-	CASSLNGGGNEQFF	TGTGCCAGCAGTTTAAACGGTGGGGGGAATGAGCAGTTCTTC
-	TRBJ1-1	TRBV5-1	-	CASSSQDTTNTEAFF	TGCGCCAGCAGCTCACAGGACACCACGAACACTGAAGCTTTCTTT
-	TRBJ2-3	TRBV29-1	TRBD2	CSVEGLVHTDTQYF	TGCAGCGTTGAGGGACTAGTGCACACAGATACGCAGTATTTT
-	TRBJ2-7	TRBV18	-	CASSPPLTGRLGEQYF	TGTGCCAGCTCACCACCCCTAACAGGCCGTTTAGGCGAGCAGTACTTC
-	TRBJ1-1	TRBV6-4	-	CASSDSGRWNTEAFF	TGTGCCAGCAGTGACTCAGGGAGATGGAACACTGAAGCTTTCTTT
-	TRBJ1-2	TRBV5-1	-	CASSWDTTTNYGYTF	TGCGCCAGCAGTTGGGACACAACCACTAACTATGGCTACACCTTC
-	TRBJ1-1	TRBV27	-	CASSPGQISFEAFF	TGTGCCAGCAGCCCAGGACAGATTTCATTTGAAGCTTTCTTT
-	TRBJ2-5	TRBV6-1	-	CASTRIGGETQYF	TGTGCCAGCACCCGGATAGGAGGAGAGACCCAGTACTTC
-	TRBJ2-7	TRBV5-6	-	CASSLGAGRSHYEQYF	TGTGCCAGCAGCTTGGGGGCCGGGAGATCGCACTACGAGCAGTACTTC
-	TRBJ1-6	TRBV5-8	TRBD1	CASSRMDRSNSPLHF	TGTGCCAGCAGCAGGATGGACAGGTCTAATTCACCCCTCCACTTT
few	TRBJ2-7	TRBV7-9	-	CASSEAGEYEQYF	TGTGCCAGCAGCGAAGCCGGGGAGTACGAGCAGTACTTC
-	TRBJ1-1	TRBV19	-	CASSPRWYGGNTEAFF	TGTGCCAGTAGTCCCCGGTGGTACGGGGGGAACACTGAAGCTTTCTTT
-	TRBJ2-7	TRBV20-1	-	CSAAPGYEQYF	TGCAGTGCTGCCCCAGGGTACGAGCAGTACTTC
-	TRBJ2-7	TRBV27	-	CASSSSGVSEQYF	TGTGCCAGCAGTTCGTCGGGAGTCTCCGAGCAGTACTTC
-	TRBJ2-7	TRBV5-3	-	CARSEQYF	TGTGCCAGATCGGAGCAGTACTTC
-	TRBJ2-3	TRBV13	-	CASSPSRADTQYF	TGTGCCAGCAGCCCTAGTAGAGCGGATACGCAGTATTTT
-	TRBJ2-7	TRBV6-6	-	CASSSEQGGEQYF	TGTGCCAGCAGTAGCGAACAGGGTGGCGAGCAGTACTTC
few	TRBJ2-3	TRBV7-3	TRBD2	CASSPTLAGGLNTQYF	TGTGCCAGCAGCCCCACCTTGGCGGGAGGTCTTAATACGCAGTATTTT
-	TRBJ2-7	TRBV6-1	-	CASSVRGTGVYEQYF	TGTGCCAGCAGTGTACGCGGGACGGGGGTGTACGAGCAGTACTTC
-	TRBJ2-2	TRBV6-5	-	CASLSSGGRTGELFF	TGTGCCAGCCTCTCCTCTGGCGGTCGTACCGGGGAGCTGTTTTTT
-	TRBJ2-7	TRBV28	TRBD2	CASSSPGTSGRSYEQYF	TGTGCCAGCAGTTCCCCTGGGACTAGCGGGAGGTCCTACGAGCAGTACTTC
-	TRBJ2-7	TRBV10-1	-	CASSESAGLIYEQYF	TGCGCCAGCAGTGAGTCGGCAGGGTTAATCTACGAGCAGTACTTC
-	TRBJ2-2	TRBV7-7	-	CASSSLASTGELFF	TGTGCCAGCAGCTCTCTAGCCAGCACCGGGGAGCTGTTTTTT
-	TRBJ1-1	TRBV11-1	-	CASSIFNTEAFF	TGTGCCAGCAGCATATTCAACACTGAAGCTTTCTTT
-	TRBJ2-4	TRBV23-1	-	CASRPTGDRLAKNIQYF	TGCGCCAGCAGACCAACCGGTGACAGACTAGCCAAAAACATTCAGTACTTC
-	TRBJ2-3	TRBV18	TRBD2	CASSPSSGSGDTQYF	TGTGCCAGCTCACCCTCTAGCGGGAGTGGAGATACGCAGTATTTT
-	TRBJ2-1	TRBV18	TRBD1	CASSPTGGLFYNEQFF	TGTGCCAGCTCACCGACAGGGGGTTTGTTCTACAATGAGCAGTTCTTC
-	TRBJ2-1	TRBV19	-	CASTEGLEQFF	TGTGCCAGTACGGAGGGACTGGAGCAGTTCTTC
few	TRBJ2-3	TRBV7-9	TRBD2	CASSAGTSGSTDTQYF	TGTGCCAGCAGCGCTGGGACTAGCGGAAGCACAGATACGCAGTATTTT
-	TRBJ2-1	TRBV7-9	-	CASSSPKWTVRNNEQFF	TGTGCCAGCAGCTCCCCCAAGTGGACAGTAAGAAACAATGAGCAGTTCTTC
few	TRBJ1-2	TRBV27	TRBD1	CASSFTGDPSNYGYTF	TGTGCCAGCAGTTTCACAGGGGACCCGTCTAACTATGGCTACACCTTC
-	TRBJ1-4	TRBV5-5	TRBD1	CASGPLAGGREKLFF	TGTGCCAGCGGACCTTTGGCAGGGGGTAGAGAAAAACTGTTTTTT
few	TRBJ1-1	TRBV6-6	TRBD1	CASRGTGGDTEAFF	TGTGCCAGCAGGGGGACAGGGGGGGACACTGAAGCTTTCTTT
-	TRBJ2-5	TRBV5-1	TRBD2	CASSTIPGTSGGAEEQYF	TGCGCCAGCAGCACTATCCCCGGGACTAGCGGGGGGGCCGAAGAGCAGTACTTC
-	TRBJ1-3	TRBV6-6	-	CANSGAGGNTIYF	TGTGCCAACAGTGGGGCCGGTGGAAACACCATATATTTT
-	TRBJ2-7	TRBV7-9	-	CASSNDREQYF	TGTGCCAGCAGCAATGACAGAGAGCAGTACTTC
-	TRBJ2-3	TRBV28	TRBD1	CASNFRRSGTGDTDTQYF	TGTGCCAGCAACTTTCGCAGATCCGGGACAGGGGACACAGATACGCAGTATTTT
-	TRBJ2-4	TRBV4-2	TRBD2	CASSQERASGGVKNIQYF	TGTGCCAGCAGCCAAGAAAGGGCTAGCGGGGGGGTGAAAAACATTCAGTACTTC
-	TRBJ1-2	TRBV7-9	-	CASRPGSVNYGYTF	TGTGCCAGCAGACCAGGGTCGGTAAACTATGGCTACACCTTC
-	TRBJ1-1	TRBV29-1	-	CSVALTAMNTEAFF	TGCAGCGTGGCACTGACAGCAATGAACACTGAAGCTTTCTTT
-	TRBJ1-1	TRBV6-1	-	CASVSNTEAFF	TGTGCCAGCGTTAGTAACACTGAAGCTTTCTTT
-	TRBJ2-2	TRBV9	TRBD2	CASSPGTSGIVGELFF	TGTGCCAGCAGCCCCGGGACTAGCGGGATCGTCGGGGAGCTGTTTTTT
-	TRBJ2-1	TRBV28	-	CASRLAIRRAEQFF	TGTGCCAGCAGACTAGCCATCAGGAGGGCCGAGCAGTTCTTC
few	TRBJ1-2	TRBV27	TRBD1	CASSSDRAFGGYTF	TGTGCCAGCAGTTCGGACAGGGCCTTTGGTGGCTACACCTTC
-	TRBJ2-7	TRBV15	-	CATSRERSGAGGVGQYF	TGTGCCACCAGCAGAGAGCGTTCCGGGGCAGGAGGGGTTGGGCAGTACTTC
-	TRBJ2-7	TRBV6-5	-	CASSYGQNEQYF	TGTGCCAGCAGTTACGGACAAAACGAGCAGTACTTC
-	TRBJ2-5	TRBV27	TRBD2	CASSLEGLAGKETQYF	TGTGCCAGCAGTTTAGAAGGACTAGCGGGTAAAGAGACCCAGTACTTC
once	TRBJ2-5	TRBV7-9	TRBD2	CASHDGSGALQETQYF	TGTGCCAGCCACGACGGGAGCGGGGCACTTCAAGAAACCCAGTACTTC
-	TRBJ2-6	TRBV5-6	TRBD1	CASSLTGQGVAGANVLTF	TGTGCCAGCAGCTTGACCGGTCAGGGGGTAGCTGGGGCCAACGTCCTGACTTTC
-	TRBJ2-7	TRBV7-6	-	CASSSADGIYEQYF	TGTGCCAGCAGCTCCGCGGACGGGATCTACGAGCAGTACTTC
-	TRBJ2-1	TRBV6-1	-	CASSPEWDTIEQFF	TGTGCCAGCAGTCCAGAGTGGGACACCATAGAGCAGTTCTTC
-	TRBJ2-2	TRBV5-5	TRBD2	CASSLGLAGGLGGELFF	TGTGCCAGCAGCCTGGGACTAGCGGGGGGGCTTGGCGGGGAGCTGTTTTTT
-	TRBJ2-7	TRBV6-5	-	CASSYGQNYEQYF	TGTGCCAGCAGTTACGGACAGAACTACGAGCAGTACTTC
once	TRBJ1-1	TRBV5-1	-	CASSLVGNRGTEAFF	TGCGCCAGCAGCTTGGTTGGGAACCGGGGCACTGAAGCTTTCTTT
-	TRBJ1-5	TRBV5-1	-	CASSPTGNQPQHF	TGCGCCAGCAGCCCGACAGGTAATCAGCCCCAGCATTTT